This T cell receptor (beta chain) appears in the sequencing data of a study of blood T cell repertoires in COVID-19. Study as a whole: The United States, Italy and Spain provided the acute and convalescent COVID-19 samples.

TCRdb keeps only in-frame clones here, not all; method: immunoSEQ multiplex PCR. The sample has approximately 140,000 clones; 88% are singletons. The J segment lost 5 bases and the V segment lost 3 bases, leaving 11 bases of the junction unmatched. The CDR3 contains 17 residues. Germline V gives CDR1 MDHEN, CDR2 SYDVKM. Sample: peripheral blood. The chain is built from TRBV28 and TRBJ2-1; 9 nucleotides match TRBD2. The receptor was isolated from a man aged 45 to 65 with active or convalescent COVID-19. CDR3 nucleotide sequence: TGTGCCAGCAGTTTGGTGTCTAGCGGGATGGGCCACAATGAGCAGTTCTTC. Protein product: CASSLVSSGMGHNEQFF.